A selection of T cell receptor beta chains follows, all from one sample in a study of T cell repertoires in aging, cancer and after chemotherapy. TCRdb redid the calling of the multiplex PCR reads with MiXCR, one entry per CDR3 protein. The sample has approximately 11,000 distinct CDR3 sequences; 35% to 50% are singletons. The specimen sequenced was blood. All receptors come from a human donor in good health. The CDR3 runs from the conserved cysteine through the conserved F or W. The D gene is left open where the match is weak. The listing skips clone size in some rows; elsewhere it reads once, few, many or a size class.

CDR3aa	CDR3nt	d_gene	len	abundance	v_gene	j_gene
CAWSGQGFNEQFF	TGTGCCTGGAGTGGACAGGGTTTTAATGAGCAGTTCTTC	TRBD1	13	.	TRBV30	TRBJ2-1
CASSSAGAVADTQYF	TGCGCCAGCAGTTCAGCGGGAGCGGTCGCAGATACGCAGTATTTT	TRBD2	15	.	TRBV4-1	TRBJ2-3
CAWPVGGGYTF	TGTGCCTGGCCGGTCGGCGGTGGCTACACCTTC	.	11	few	TRBV30	TRBJ1-2
CSGRDSNTEAFF	TGCAGTGGACGGGACAGCAACACTGAAGCTTTCTTT	TRBD1	12	.	TRBV20-1	TRBJ1-1
CSARVSGTSYEQYF	TGCAGTGCTAGAGTTAGCGGGACCTCCTACGAGCAGTACTTC	TRBD2	14	few	TRBV20-1	TRBJ2-7
CASSPGGRDNEQFF	TGTGCCAGCAGTCCCGGAGGCAGGGACAATGAGCAGTTCTTC	.	14	few	TRBV12-3/TRBV12-4	TRBJ2-1
CASGQGVDYGYTF	TGTGCCAGCGGGCAGGGCGTTGACTATGGCTACACCTTC	.	13	medium-sized	TRBV6-5	TRBJ1-2
CASSVTGCCAPSYEQYF	TGTGCCAGCAGTGTAACAGGGTGTTGCGCCCCTAGCTACGAGCAGTACTTC	.	17	few	TRBV6-2/TRBV6-3	TRBJ2-7
CRVFDVRKKTDTQYF	TGCAGGGTCTTCGATGTCCGCAAAAAAACAGATACGCAGTATTTT	.	15	.	TRBV20-1	TRBJ2-3
CASSPPATSTDTQYF	TGTGCCAGCTCACCACCCGCCACTAGCACAGATACGCAGTATTTT	.	15	.	TRBV18	TRBJ2-3
CASSYGPSWTEAFF	TGTGCCAGCAGTTACGGGCCAAGCTGGACTGAAGCTTTCTTT	.	14	.	TRBV6-1	TRBJ1-1
CASSRGRSGAKGSPLHF	TGTGCCAGCAGCCGCGGCCGTAGCGGGGCCAAAGGTTCACCCCTCCACTTT	.	17	.	TRBV6-5	TRBJ1-6
CASSPPSAIYEQYF	TGTGCCAGTAGTCCCCCTAGCGCTATCTACGAGCAGTACTTC	.	14	.	TRBV19	TRBJ2-7
CASSLTRDRGETQYF	TGTGCCAGCAGCTTAACCCGGGACAGAGGGGAGACCCAGTACTTC	TRBD1	15	.	TRBV6-5	TRBJ2-5
CASSILYYSYEQYF	TGTGCCAGCAGCATCTTATACTACTCCTACGAGCAGTACTTC	.	14	.	TRBV7-2	TRBJ2-7
CASSPVGNTGELFF	TGTGCCAGCTCACCGGTGGGAAACACCGGGGAGCTGTTTTTT	.	14	.	TRBV18	TRBJ2-2
CASSLAVNYGYTF	TGTGCCAGCAGCTTAGCTGTTAACTATGGCTACACCTTC	.	13	.	TRBV11-1	TRBJ1-2
CASSLGQKNSPLHF	TGTGCCAGCAGTCTAGGACAAAAGAATTCACCCCTCCACTTT	.	14	.	TRBV12-3/TRBV12-4	TRBJ1-6
CASSPSLSGNSGYGYTF	TGTGCCAGCAGTCCCTCCCTCTCAGGGAATAGTGGGTATGGCTACACCTTC	.	17	.	TRBV28	TRBJ1-2
CASSLDRGNQPQHF	TGTGCCAGCAGTTTAGACAGGGGGAATCAGCCCCAGCATTTT	TRBD1	14	.	TRBV27	TRBJ1-5
CASRPLVDTQYF	TGTGCCAGCAGGCCTCTAGTTGATACGCAGTATTTT	.	12	.	TRBV12-3/TRBV12-4	TRBJ2-3
CATSRGGLRSNQPQHF	TGTGCCACCAGCAGAGGCGGACTGCGTAGCAATCAGCCCCAGCATTTT	.	16	few	TRBV15	TRBJ1-5
CASRTGSGNTIYF	TGTGCCAGCAGGACAGGGTCTGGAAACACCATATATTTT	TRBD1	13	.	TRBV12-3/TRBV12-4	TRBJ1-3
CASSFKVSYNEQFF	TGTGCCAGCAGTTTCAAGGTCTCCTACAATGAGCAGTTCTTC	.	14	.	TRBV27	TRBJ2-1
CASSIHGDSGNTIYF	TGTGCCAGTAGTATACACGGGGACTCTGGAAACACCATATATTTT	.	15	.	TRBV19	TRBJ1-3
CSAYDRANEKLFF	TGCAGTGCTTACGACAGGGCCAATGAAAAACTGTTTTTT	TRBD1	13	.	TRBV20-1	TRBJ1-4
CSARDTSPNGGDEQYF	TGCAGTGCTAGAGACACTAGTCCGAACGGTGGCGACGAGCAGTACTTC	.	16	few	TRBV20-1	TRBJ2-7
CSAKEDGTDPYEQYF	TGCAGTGCTAAGGAGGACGGGACAGATCCCTACGAGCAGTACTTC	TRBD1	15	once	TRBV20-1	TRBJ2-7
CAIKPGGTGELFF	TGTGCCATCAAGCCAGGGGGCACCGGGGAGCTGTTTTTT	TRBD1	13	.	TRBV28	TRBJ2-2
CASSIWEDGNTIYF	TGTGCCAGTAGTATCTGGGAGGACGGAAACACCATATATTTT	.	14	few	TRBV19	TRBJ1-3
CASRMGGAYEQYF	TGTGCCAGCAGGATGGGGGGAGCCTACGAGCAGTACTTC	.	13	.	TRBV7-9	TRBJ2-7
CASSLLAGGYQETQYF	TGTGCCAGCAGTTTACTAGCGGGGGGCTATCAAGAGACCCAGTACTTC	TRBD2	16	.	TRBV12-3/TRBV12-4	TRBJ2-5
CASSFRTRQASDTQYF	TGTGCCAGCAGTTTTCGGACCCGGCAAGCTTCAGATACGCAGTATTTT	.	16	few	TRBV27	TRBJ2-3
CASSQDFALASEQFF	TGCGCCAGCAGCCAAGATTTCGCCCTAGCGTCTGAGCAGTTCTTC	.	15	.	TRBV4-2	TRBJ2-1
CASRPTATNEKLFF	TGTGCCAGCAGACCGACAGCAACTAATGAAAAACTGTTTTTT	.	14	.	TRBV27	TRBJ1-4
CSVEDGYQGDTQYF	TGCAGCGTTGAAGATGGATATCAGGGAGATACGCAGTATTTT	.	14	few	TRBV29-1	TRBJ2-3
CAWRASKTQYF	TGTGCCTGGAGGGCATCAAAGACCCAGTACTTC	.	11	.	TRBV30	TRBJ2-5
CAWSATGKGNTIYF	TGTGCCTGGAGTGCAACAGGGAAAGGAAACACCATATATTTT	.	14	few	TRBV30	TRBJ1-3
CVSRWTSGSSYEQYF	TGTGTCAGCAGATGGACTAGCGGAAGCTCCTACGAGCAGTACTTC	TRBD2	15	.	TRBV27	TRBJ2-7
CASVNDQRGNTIYF	TGTGCCAGCGTAAACGACCAGAGAGGAAACACCATATATTTT	.	14	.	TRBV6-1	TRBJ1-3
CASSSSGGYYGYTF	TGTGCCAGCAGTTCCTCGGGTGGATACTATGGCTACACCTTC	.	14	few	TRBV28	TRBJ1-2
CASSIDLLWKGKDTGELFF	TGTGCCAGTAGTATAGACCTATTATGGAAGGGTAAGGACACCGGGGAGCTGTTTTTT	.	19	.	TRBV19	TRBJ2-2
CASSMQGREPQHF	TGTGCCAGTAGTATGCAGGGGAGGGAGCCCCAGCATTTT	.	13	few	TRBV19	TRBJ1-5
CASSIPPGGADTGELFF	TGTGCCAGTAGTATTCCCCCCGGGGGCGCGGACACCGGGGAGCTGTTTTTT	.	17	.	TRBV19	TRBJ2-2
CAISPPPDRGTNYGYTF	TGTGCCATCAGTCCCCCCCCCGACAGGGGGACTAACTATGGCTACACCTTC	TRBD1	17	.	TRBV6-5	TRBJ1-2
CASSYSKTALNEQYF	TGTGCCAGCAGTTACTCGAAGACGGCACTCAACGAGCAGTACTTC	.	15	few	TRBV6-5	TRBJ2-7
CAIAQGTRPQHF	TGTGCCATTGCCCAGGGGACCAGGCCCCAGCATTTT	.	12	few	TRBV6-5	TRBJ1-5
CSVGAEQYF	TGCAGCGTTGGGGCAGAGCAGTACTTC	.	9	medium-sized	TRBV29-1	TRBJ2-7